What follows describes a single TCR beta chain. Its antigen is unidentified. Unique molecular identifiers were incorporated into the prepared TCRbeta library. Via MiXCR, TCRdb re-called the PCR reads, giving one row per CDR3 protein. The sample holds more than 200,000 distinct CDR3 sequences, roughly 26% seen once. The sample originates from a study of T-cell reconstitution after alpha-beta-depleted transplantation in children. Study-wide findings and caveats: T-cell numbers and diversity one year post-transplant derived largely from freshly generated T cells. Elevated TCRbeta diversity at day 60 was traced, in some patients, to surviving recipient T cells and thymic progenitors.

The specimen was PBMCs, collected before TCRalphabeta/CD19-depleted stem cell transplant. This TCR came from a girl aged 2 to 9 with Fanconi anemia, due to receive a stem cell transplant.

CDR3 coding DNA: TGCAGCGTTAGCGGGCAAACAGATACGCAGTATTTT. This gives the protein CSVSGQTDTQYF. The chain is built from TRBV29-1 and TRBJ2-3; D possibly corresponds to TRBD2 (6 bases). The CDR3 sequence is 12 residues long. CDR1 SQVTM and CDR2 ANQGSEA come from the germline V gene. Trimming removed 5 bases at V and 3 bases at J, with 9 bases between.